This T cell receptor beta chain was observed in a study of radiotherapy plus CTLA-4 blockade in lung cancer. Study-wide context: Disease control was achieved by about 29% of patients, and objective responses by 15% to 20%. Study-level results: Blood saw expansion of tumor-derived TCR clones after radiotherapy plus ipilimumab.

Lung cancer patients with chemo-refractory metastatic non-small-cell disease were given focal radiation plus CTLA-4 blockade with ipilimumab. With respect to this clone: Its specificity is not known.

Trimming took off 4 bases at V and 0 bases at J, with 14 bases between the two ends. CDR1 is SGHNT and CDR2 is YYREEE in the germline V gene (reference sequence). The CDR3 has 15 amino acids. Repertoires were generated with immunoSEQ multiplex PCR, while TCRdb's copy carries only in-frame clones and drops some. The sample shows some 78,000 clones, 86% of them seen only once. The sequencing here drew on peripheral blood, taken from a patient treated with radiotherapy plus ipilimumab. The chain uses TRBV5-4 and TRBJ2-7; maybe TRBD1 (6 bases). This receptor was identified in a human donor with non-small cell lung cancer who had a partial response to radiotherapy plus ipilimumab. The CDR3 reads CASSPSRGSSYEQYF. CDR3 nucleotide sequence: TGTGCCAGCAGCCCCTCCAGGGGAAGCTCCTACGAGCAGTACTTC. The full variable domain, with the rest looked up from reference TRBV5-4 and TRBJ2-7, is ETGVTQSPTHLIKTRGQQVTLRCSSQSGHNTVSWYQQALGQGPQFIFQYYREEENGRGNFPPRFSGLQFPNYSSELNVNALELDDSALYLCASSPSRGSSYEQYFGPGTRLTVT.